The rows below give T cell receptor beta chains drawn from one sample of a study of blood T cell repertoires in COVID-19. Clones were sequenced by immunoSEQ multiplex PCR, and TCRdb holds only the in-frame ones, with some missing. This table holds approximately 400,000 clones, about 87% found once. The sample taken for sequencing was PBMCs or T cells enriched from blood (not recorded which). These receptors were collected from a man in his thirties or forties who had recovered from COVID-19. Both conserved end residues are part of each CDR3. D genes are given only for firm matches. The size of a clone is reported for some rows only, either as once, few or many, or as a class for expanded clones.

clone_size | j_call | d_call | v_call | cdr3_nt | cdr3_aa
. | TRBJ2-1 | TRBD1 | TRBV19 | TGTGCCAGTAGTAGCGCAGGGGGTAATGAGCAGTTCTTC | CASSSAGGNEQFF
once | TRBJ2-1 | TRBD2 | TRBV10-3 | TGTGCCGCCGGGGCTAGCGGGAGAGACTACAATGAGCAGTTCTTC | CAAGASGRDYNEQFF
. | TRBJ2-3 | . | TRBV12-3/TRBV12-4 | TGTGCCAGCAGTTCCACCGTAGTTGGTACGCAGTATTTT | CASSSTVVGTQYF
. | TRBJ1-2 | TRBD1 | TRBV19 | TGTGCCAGTAGTGCCCGTGGGGACAGGGTATATGGCTACACCTTC | CASSARGDRVYGYTF
. | TRBJ1-4 | . | TRBV18 | TGTGCCAGCTCGTTACAGGGACGATATAGTGAAAAACTGTTTTTT | CASSLQGRYSEKLFF
. | TRBJ2-3 | . | TRBV4-1 | TGCGCCAGCAGCTCACATCCGGGACGCCTACGTCGGGGGAATACGCAGTATTTT | CASSSHPGRLRRGNTQYF
. | TRBJ1-3 | . | TRBV3-1/TRBV3-2 | TGTGCCAGCAGCCACGTCCCTCAGGGGTCCTCTGGAAACACCATATATTTT | CASSHVPQGSSGNTIYF
. | TRBJ2-5 | TRBD2 | TRBV25-1 | TGTGCCAGCAGTGAATGGGCTAGCGGTTTCCAAGAGACCCAGTACTTC | CASSEWASGFQETQYF
. | TRBJ2-5 | TRBD2 | TRBV5-1 | TGCGCCAGCAGCTTGGCACTAGCGGGGGGCGACCAAGAGACCCAGTACTTC | CASSLALAGGDQETQYF
. | TRBJ2-2 | TRBD2 | TRBV7-2 | TGTGCCAGCAGCTCCAGCGGGGGGAACACCGGGGAGCTGTTTTTT | CASSSSGGNTGELFF
once | TRBJ1-6 | TRBD1 | TRBV19 | TGTGCCAGTAGTATCGCCGGGACAGGGAAGAATTCACCCCTCCACTTT | CASSIAGTGKNSPLHF
once | TRBJ1-5 | . | TRBV6-4 | TGTGCCAGCACCAGGGCTCTGGGCGATAGCAATCAGCCCCAGCATTTT | CASTRALGDSNQPQHF
. | TRBJ1-5 | . | TRBV5-6 | TGTGCCAGCAGCTCTCGGGAGGGAAATCAGCCCCAGCATTTT | CASSSREGNQPQHF
. | TRBJ1-5 | . | TRBV30 | TGTGCCTGGAGTCCAACAAGAGGCAGTGGGGCCAATCAGCCCCAGCATTTT | CAWSPTRGSGANQPQHF
. | TRBJ1-6 | TRBD1 | TRBV27 | TGTGCCAGCAGTTTGGACAGGATTTCACCCCTCCACTTT | CASSLDRISPLHF
. | TRBJ2-7 | . | TRBV7-9 | TGTGCCAGCAGCCCCAAACAGGGAAGCTCCTACGAGCAGTACTTC | CASSPKQGSSYEQYF
. | TRBJ2-1 | . | TRBV7-9 | TGTGCCAGCAGCGTCTTGTGGTTGGGAGGATCCTACAATGAGCAGTTCTTC | CASSVLWLGGSYNEQFF
few | TRBJ1-2 | . | TRBV4-1 | TGCGCCAGCAGCCAAGTATCAACAGATTCGCGCGGCTACACCTTC | CASSQVSTDSRGYTF
. | TRBJ2-7 | TRBD1 | TRBV27 | TGTGCCAGCAGACCGGGACAGGGGAGGAACGAGCAGTACTTC | CASRPGQGRNEQYF
. | TRBJ1-2 | . | TRBV29-1 | TGCAGCGTCGAGGGCCATCGGAACTATGGCTACACCTTC | CSVEGHRNYGYTF
. | TRBJ2-1 | TRBD1 | TRBV25-1 | TGTGCCAGCAGTGCGAGGCCCGGACAGGGTTCCAATGAGCAGTTCTTC | CASSARPGQGSNEQFF
. | TRBJ1-1 | . | TRBV30 | TGTGCCTGGGACAGGAACACTGAAGCTTTCTTT | CAWDRNTEAFF
once | TRBJ1-6 | . | TRBV6-5 | TGTGCCAGCAGTTATACAACAGGGTCCTATAATTCACCCCTCCACTTT | CASSYTTGSYNSPLHF
. | TRBJ2-2 | . | TRBV18 | TGTGCCAGCTCAACCGGACAGCCCAATAACTTGAACACCGGGGAGCTGTTTTTT | CASSTGQPNNLNTGELFF
. | TRBJ2-2 | TRBD2 | TRBV5-4 | TGTGCCAGCAGCTTGGCCGGGCGGGGGGCGAACACCGGGGAGCTGTTTTTT | CASSLAGRGANTGELFF
few | TRBJ1-1 | . | TRBV19 | TGTGCCAGTACGACGCAGGGCACTGAAGCTTTCTTT | CASTTQGTEAFF
. | TRBJ1-2 | TRBD1 | TRBV4-3 | TGCGCCAGCAGCCAAGATGGGGACAGGAGTGGCTACACCTTC | CASSQDGDRSGYTF
. | TRBJ2-2 | . | TRBV7-6 | TGTGCCAGCAGCAGGGACACCGACACCGGGGAGCTGTTTTTT | CASSRDTDTGELFF
. | TRBJ1-2 | . | TRBV14 | TGTGCCAGCAGCCAATGGCCCGGGGGGGGAGGCTACACCTTC | CASSQWPGGGGYTF
. | TRBJ2-2 | . | TRBV11-3 | TGTGCCAGCAGCATAGAAGGCGGGAACACCGGGGAGCTGTTTTTT | CASSIEGGNTGELFF
. | TRBJ2-2 | . | TRBV7-9 | TGTGCCAGCAGTTCTCTAGCTACCGGGGAGCTGTTTTTT | CASSSLATGELFF
once | TRBJ1-5 | . | TRBV19 | TGTGCCAGTAGTCCACATGGGGCGGGGGGGAAGCCCCAGCATTTT | CASSPHGAGGKPQHF
few | TRBJ2-2 | TRBD2 | TRBV7-7 | TGTGCCAGCAGCTTAGATCGAGCGGGGCCGCGTGGCACCGGGGAGCTGTTTTTT | CASSLDRAGPRGTGELFF
. | TRBJ1-5 | . | TRBV6-4 | TGTGCCAGCAGTCTCGTAGTCGGGCAGCCCCAGCATTTT | CASSLVVGQPQHF
. | TRBJ2-7 | TRBD2 | TRBV10-3 | TGTGCCATTGGTGGGACTAGCGCGTCCTACGAGCAGTACTTC | CAIGGTSASYEQYF
. | TRBJ2-3 | . | TRBV9 | TGTGCCAGCAGCGTAGGGGCCGGATTAATCAGCACAGATACGCAGTATTTT | CASSVGAGLISTDTQYF
few | TRBJ1-5 | . | TRBV6-5 | TGTGCCAGCAGTTCCAGGGTAAATCAGCCCCAGCATTTT | CASSSRVNQPQHF
. | TRBJ2-7 | . | TRBV7-8 | TGTGCCAGCAGCAAAACGACAGGCCTAACCTACGAGCAGTACTTC | CASSKTTGLTYEQYF
. | TRBJ1-4 | TRBD1 | TRBV15 | TGTGCCACCAGCAGAGGACAGGGTACAACTAATGAAAAACTGTTTTTT | CATSRGQGTTNEKLFF
. | TRBJ2-3 | TRBD2 | TRBV5-1 | TGCGCCAGCAGCATCCGACTAGCGGGGGCTTCCACAGATACGCAGTATTTT | CASSIRLAGASTDTQYF
. | TRBJ1-3 | . | TRBV6-5 | TGTGCCAGCAGTTACTCCGCCGGGTTTGGAAACACCATATATTTT | CASSYSAGFGNTIYF
. | TRBJ1-1 | . | TRBV9 | TGTGCCAGCAGCCCGATAATGACAGGCGACACTGAAGCTTTCTTT | CASSPIMTGDTEAFF
. | TRBJ1-1 | . | TRBV19 | TGTGCCAGTAGAATCGGGAGTGGGTTTTATACTGAAGCTTTCTTT | CASRIGSGFYTEAFF
. | TRBJ2-5 | TRBD2 | TRBV7-2 | TGTGCCAGCAGCTTACTAGCGGGGAGGGAGACCCAGTACTTC | CASSLLAGRETQYF
. | TRBJ1-5 | . | TRBV16 | TGTGCCAGCAGCCAGACCACAGGGAACCAGCCCCAGCATTTT | CASSQTTGNQPQHF
. | TRBJ1-5 | . | TRBV5-1 | TGCGCCAGCAGCTTAGGAGAGAGGGATCAGCCCCAGCATTTT | CASSLGERDQPQHF
few | TRBJ2-7 | TRBD1 | TRBV7-2 | TGTGCCAGCAGCTTGAGAACAGGGGTCTACGAGCAGTACTTC | CASSLRTGVYEQYF
. | TRBJ1-5 | . | TRBV18 | TGTGCCAGCTCACCCTTCGGGGTAGTCGATCAGCCCCAGCATTTT | CASSPFGVVDQPQHF
. | TRBJ1-5 | . | TRBV6-5 | TGTGCCAGCAGACCTACCCCAAACGGGATTCAGCCCCAGCATTTT | CASRPTPNGIQPQHF
few | TRBJ2-3 | TRBD2 | TRBV9 | TGTGCCAGCAGCGTATATGGGCTAGCGGGGGATCAGTATTTT | CASSVYGLAGDQYF
. | TRBJ2-1 | TRBD2 | TRBV24-1 | TGTGCCACCAGTGAGTCTAGCGGGTCATACAATGAGCAGTTCTTC | CATSESSGSYNEQFF
. | TRBJ1-5 | . | TRBV3-1/TRBV3-2 | TGTGCCAGCAGCCAAAACGCGGGGAATCAGCCCCAGCATTTT | CASSQNAGNQPQHF
. | TRBJ2-3 | TRBD2 | TRBV4-1 | TGCGCCAGCAGCCAAGTGCCTAGCGGGGGAGTCACAGATACGCAGTATTTT | CASSQVPSGGVTDTQYF
. | TRBJ2-7 | . | TRBV27 | TGTGCCAGCGGCAACCCCCGGACACCAACCTACGAGCAGTACTTC | CASGNPRTPTYEQYF
. | TRBJ1-4 | . | TRBV9 | TGTGCCAGCAGCAGCTATTCTGCAACTAATGAAAAACTGTTTTTT | CASSSYSATNEKLFF